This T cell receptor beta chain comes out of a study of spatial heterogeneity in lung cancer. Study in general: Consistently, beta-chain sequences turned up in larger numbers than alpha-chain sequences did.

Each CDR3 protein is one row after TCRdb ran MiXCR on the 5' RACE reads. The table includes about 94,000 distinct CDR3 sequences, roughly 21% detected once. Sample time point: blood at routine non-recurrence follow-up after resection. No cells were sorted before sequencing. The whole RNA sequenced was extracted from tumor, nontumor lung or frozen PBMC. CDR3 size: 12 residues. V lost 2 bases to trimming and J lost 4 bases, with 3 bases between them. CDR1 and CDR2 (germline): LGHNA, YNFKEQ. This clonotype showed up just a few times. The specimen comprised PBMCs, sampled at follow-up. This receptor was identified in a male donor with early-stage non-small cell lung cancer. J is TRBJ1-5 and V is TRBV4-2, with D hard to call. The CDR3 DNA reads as TGTGCCAGCAGCCAATATAATCAGCCCCAGCATTTT. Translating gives CASSQYNQPQHF.